This TCR beta chain came from a study of post-analysis software for immune sequencing data. Study findings and constraints: Relative to controls, patients had a handful of TRBV segments at higher frequency, with TRBV5-6, TRBV5-1 and TRBV20-1 among these.

Germline V gene sequence: CDR1 MNHEY, CDR2 SVGAGI. The CDR3 has 13 residues. The germline V and J ends were trimmed by 2 bases and 2 bases, with 5 bases remaining between them. This clonotype was recorded a few times. Its target is not known. The TCR beta cDNA libraries carried unique molecular identifiers. TCRdb used MiXCR to reprocess the PCR reads, holding one entry per CDR3 protein. The data show hundreds of thousands of distinct CDR3 sequences, with 44% seen just once and 1.7% held by the top ten. The J gene is TRBJ2-3, the V gene TRBV6-5; no definite D call. This receptor was obtained from a girl under 18 with multiple sclerosis. Input material: blood. The chain's CDR3 is CASSYGFTDTQYF. CDR3 DNA: TGTGCCAGCAGTTACGGGTTCACAGATACGCAGTATTTT.